These T cell receptor beta chains were read from a single sample in a study of blood T cell repertoires in COVID-19. Profiled with immunoSEQ multiplex PCR; TCRdb holds only in-frame clones, not every one. The data show 88,000 or so clones, with 85% seen just once and 3.8% held by the top ten. Sequencing was done on a sample of peripheral blood. These receptors were obtained from a man in his 60s with acute or convalescent COVID-19. Both conserved end residues are part of each CDR3. Each record gives: V gene, clone size, J gene, D gene, CDR3 protein. D genes are given only for firm matches. Part of the rows lack a size; the others show once, few, many or a class for expanded clones.

V gene: TRBV11-2; clone size: .; J gene: TRBJ2-1; D gene: TRBD2; CDR3 protein: CASSAGTSGGYNEQFF
V gene: TRBV10-3; clone size: few; J gene: TRBJ1-2; D gene: TRBD1; CDR3 protein: CAIRRDSEGYGYTF
V gene: TRBV11-1; clone size: .; J gene: TRBJ1-1; D gene: TRBD1; CDR3 protein: CASSQGQGRTEAFF
V gene: TRBV2; clone size: .; J gene: TRBJ2-1; D gene: TRBD2; CDR3 protein: CASHQRSGGAFEQFF
V gene: TRBV19; clone size: .; J gene: TRBJ2-7; D gene: TRBD1; CDR3 protein: CATDRGDRVSNEQYF
V gene: TRBV2; clone size: .; J gene: TRBJ1-4; D gene: .; CDR3 protein: CASGATLASNEKLFF
V gene: TRBV6-5; clone size: .; J gene: TRBJ2-3; D gene: TRBD2; CDR3 protein: CASSRASGAGDTQYF
V gene: TRBV14; clone size: .; J gene: TRBJ2-3; D gene: TRBD2; CDR3 protein: CASSLTSGVDTQYF
V gene: TRBV6-6; clone size: .; J gene: TRBJ2-7; D gene: .; CDR3 protein: CATLPDRSSYEQYF
V gene: TRBV19; clone size: .; J gene: TRBJ2-7; D gene: TRBD1; CDR3 protein: CASSTAGQGAYEQYF
V gene: TRBV6-2/TRBV6-3; clone size: few; J gene: TRBJ1-6; D gene: .; CDR3 protein: CASSYPLNSPLHF
V gene: TRBV10-3; clone size: .; J gene: TRBJ1-1; D gene: .; CDR3 protein: CATLRDSAGTEAFF
V gene: TRBV30; clone size: .; J gene: TRBJ2-1; D gene: .; CDR3 protein: CAWDRLDEQFF
V gene: TRBV7-9; clone size: .; J gene: TRBJ2-5; D gene: .; CDR3 protein: CASTEPMIGGETQYF
V gene: TRBV5-1; clone size: few; J gene: TRBJ1-5; D gene: .; CDR3 protein: CASSTDGVDNQPQHF
V gene: TRBV6-5; clone size: .; J gene: TRBJ1-5; D gene: .; CDR3 protein: CASSSGGVSNQPQHF
V gene: TRBV7-2; clone size: once; J gene: TRBJ2-1; D gene: TRBD1; CDR3 protein: CASSLQGQGNEQFF
V gene: TRBV11-2; clone size: once; J gene: TRBJ2-1; D gene: .; CDR3 protein: CASSLGGNTQFF
V gene: TRBV21-1; clone size: .; J gene: TRBJ2-1; D gene: .; CDR3 protein: CASSTRLELGTSDYNEQFF
V gene: TRBV23-1; clone size: .; J gene: TRBJ2-1; D gene: .; CDR3 protein: CATNTLVHEQFF
V gene: TRBV21-1; clone size: .; J gene: TRBJ1-3; D gene: .; CDR3 protein: CASSRTDGTGSGNTIYF
V gene: TRBV18; clone size: once; J gene: TRBJ2-3; D gene: TRBD2; CDR3 protein: CASSPPASGGTDTQYF
V gene: TRBV3-1/TRBV3-2; clone size: few; J gene: TRBJ2-7; D gene: TRBD2; CDR3 protein: CASSQIISGIVEQYF
V gene: TRBV6-4; clone size: .; J gene: TRBJ1-2; D gene: .; CDR3 protein: CASSDSGGGHVYGYTF
V gene: TRBV10-1; clone size: few; J gene: TRBJ2-2; D gene: .; CDR3 protein: CASSSVNTGELFF
V gene: TRBV29-1; clone size: .; J gene: TRBJ2-1; D gene: TRBD1; CDR3 protein: CSVRDSYNEQFF
V gene: TRBV6-5; clone size: .; J gene: TRBJ2-2; D gene: TRBD1; CDR3 protein: CASSSRTGGNTGELFF
V gene: TRBV5-1; clone size: .; J gene: TRBJ2-3; D gene: TRBD2; CDR3 protein: CASSPGLAFRIDTQYF
V gene: TRBV13; clone size: .; J gene: TRBJ1-6; D gene: .; CDR3 protein: CASSLVGPVGSPLHF
V gene: TRBV6-5; clone size: .; J gene: TRBJ1-5; D gene: .; CDR3 protein: CASSYFRDSQPQHF
V gene: TRBV10-3; clone size: .; J gene: TRBJ1-6; D gene: .; CDR3 protein: CAISDRDTNSPLHF
V gene: TRBV5-1; clone size: .; J gene: TRBJ2-1; D gene: TRBD2; CDR3 protein: CASSSAPAGAAYNEQFF
V gene: TRBV5-1; clone size: .; J gene: TRBJ1-1; D gene: .; CDR3 protein: CASSLDKNTEAFF
V gene: TRBV19; clone size: .; J gene: TRBJ2-7; D gene: TRBD1; CDR3 protein: CASSIGVGQGYEQYF
V gene: TRBV4-2; clone size: .; J gene: TRBJ1-1; D gene: .; CDR3 protein: CASSQVGVWTEAFF
V gene: TRBV4-1; clone size: .; J gene: TRBJ1-1; D gene: TRBD1; CDR3 protein: CASSPADRDPEAFF
V gene: TRBV19; clone size: .; J gene: TRBJ1-5; D gene: TRBD1; CDR3 protein: CASLTPTGTGSFSNQPQHF
V gene: TRBV19; clone size: .; J gene: TRBJ2-1; D gene: TRBD2; CDR3 protein: CASTSGGVRAYNEQFF
V gene: TRBV7-3; clone size: .; J gene: TRBJ1-1; D gene: TRBD1; CDR3 protein: CASSLYGTGGTEAFF
V gene: TRBV12-5; clone size: .; J gene: TRBJ1-1; D gene: TRBD1; CDR3 protein: CASALDPWGQAAFF
V gene: TRBV20-1; clone size: .; J gene: TRBJ2-7; D gene: .; CDR3 protein: CSASIRSSYEQYF
V gene: TRBV27; clone size: .; J gene: TRBJ1-6; D gene: TRBD1; CDR3 protein: CASSFQGANSPLHF